This TCR beta chain was identified in a study of T cell responses to AZD1222 COVID-19 vaccine. Regarding the study as a whole: Repertoire collection took place solely once the T cell response had peaked. Along spike, vaccine-associated CD4 TCRs were found throughout, with dominance at 160-218 and 743-854. A rise in Spike-specific TCR breadth and depth followed two AZD1222 doses.

Concerning this clone itself: The antigen is unknown.

The assay was immunoSEQ multiplex PCR, and TCRdb's table has in-frame clones only and misses some. The sample lists about 120,000 clones; just over 90% were seen once. CDR3 size: 14 residues. Germline V CDR1 and CDR2: WNHNN, SYGVQD (reference sequence). Trimming stripped 2 bases from V and 1 base from J, with 8 bases between. The TCR was taken from an adult in good health. V and J are TRBV10-1 and TRBJ1-1; unclear D gene. Sequences were derived from peripheral blood, sampled on day 0 of AZD1222 vaccination. Here the CDR3 DNA reads TGCGCCAGCAGTGAGGGACGTCCGAACACTGAAGCTTTCTTT. Amino acids: CASSEGRPNTEAFF.